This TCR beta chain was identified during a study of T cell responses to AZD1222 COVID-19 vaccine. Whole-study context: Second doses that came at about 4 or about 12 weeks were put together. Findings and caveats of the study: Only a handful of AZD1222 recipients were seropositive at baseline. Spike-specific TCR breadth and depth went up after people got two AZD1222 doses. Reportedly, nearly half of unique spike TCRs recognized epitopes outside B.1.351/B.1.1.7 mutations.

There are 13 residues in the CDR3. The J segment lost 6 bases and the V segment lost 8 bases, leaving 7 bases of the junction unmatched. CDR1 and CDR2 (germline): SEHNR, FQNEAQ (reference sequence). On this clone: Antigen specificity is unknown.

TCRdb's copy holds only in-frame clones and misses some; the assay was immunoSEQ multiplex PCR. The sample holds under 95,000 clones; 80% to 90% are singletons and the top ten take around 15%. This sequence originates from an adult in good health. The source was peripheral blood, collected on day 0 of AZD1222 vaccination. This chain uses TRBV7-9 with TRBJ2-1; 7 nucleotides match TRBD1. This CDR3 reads CASGSDRANEQFF. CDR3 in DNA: TGTGCCAGCGGATCTGACAGGGCCAATGAGCAGTTCTTC. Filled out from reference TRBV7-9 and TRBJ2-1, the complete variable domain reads DTGVSQNPRHKITKRGQNVTFRCDPISEHNRLYWYRQTLGQGPEFLTYFQNEAQLEKSRLLSDRFSAERPKGSFSTLEIQRTEQGDSAMYLCASGSDRANEQFFGPGTRLTVL.